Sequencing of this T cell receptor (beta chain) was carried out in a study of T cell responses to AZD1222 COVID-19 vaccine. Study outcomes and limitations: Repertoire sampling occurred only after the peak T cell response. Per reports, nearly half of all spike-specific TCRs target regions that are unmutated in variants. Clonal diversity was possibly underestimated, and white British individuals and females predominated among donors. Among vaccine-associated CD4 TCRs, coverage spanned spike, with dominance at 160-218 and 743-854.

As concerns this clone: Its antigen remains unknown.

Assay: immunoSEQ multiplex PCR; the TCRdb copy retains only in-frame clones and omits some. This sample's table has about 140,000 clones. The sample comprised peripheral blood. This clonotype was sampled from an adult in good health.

In DNA, the CDR3 is TGCGCCAGCAGCCAAGATAATGGTTTTCCCTATGGCTACACCTTC. Encoded protein: CASSQDNGFPYGYTF. The rearrangement links TRBV4-1 to TRBJ1-2; no definite D call. Germline-derived CDR1 and CDR2 are MGHRA and YSYEKL. The CDR3 is 15 amino acids. Trimming took 0 bases from V and 4 from J, leaving 12 bases between them.